A selection of T cell receptor beta chains follows, all from one sample in a study of identical twins. TCRdb processed the 5' RACE reads anew with MiXCR; each CDR3 protein has one entry. Of about 660,000 distinct CDR3 sequences detected, under 9% appear once; the ten largest clones hold approximately 0.94%. This sample was also put to use in a study of yellow fever vaccine responses in identical twins.

The sample taken for sequencing was PBMCs. Receptors were obtained from a woman aged 18-29 years in good health. Both conserved end residues are part of each CDR3. D genes are given only for firm matches. Not all rows give a size; the values are once, few, many and, for expanded clones, a class.

TGTGCCAGCAGCCAGCCGGGACTCGGGGTCCACGAGCAGTACTTC,CASSQPGLGVHEQYF,NA,TRBJ2-7,NA,TRBV14
TGTGCCAGCCGTCGCCCCCTAGGGGGAACCTACGAGCAGTACTTC,CASRRPLGGTYEQYF,NA,TRBJ2-7,few,TRBV28
TGTGCCAGCAGTCAAGGACTAGCGGGAGCAACAGATACGCAGTATTTT,CASSQGLAGATDTQYF,TRBD2,TRBJ2-3,many,TRBV6-1
TGTGCCAGCAGCTTAGCGGTCGTCCCCGGTTACGAGCAGTACTTC,CASSLAVVPGYEQYF,NA,TRBJ2-7,many,TRBV7-8
TGTGCCAGTAAGGCGACTAGCGGGGAATTGTACGAGCAGTACTTC,CASKATSGELYEQYF,TRBD2,TRBJ2-7,few,TRBV2
TGTGCCAGCAGCGTAATGTCTGATACGCAGTATTTT,CASSVMSDTQYF,NA,TRBJ2-3,NA,TRBV9
TGTGCCACCACCAAAATCAAAAGGACAGGGGGCCGGTACGAGCAGTACTTC,CATTKIKRTGGRYEQYF,TRBD1,TRBJ2-7,once,TRBV25-1
TGTGCCAGCAGACGAGTAGGAACGGAGACCCAGTACTTC,CASRRVGTETQYF,NA,TRBJ2-5,many,TRBV3-1
TGCAGTGCTATAACACCCGTAGGGCCCTACGAGCAGTACTTC,CSAITPVGPYEQYF,NA,TRBJ2-7,few,TRBV20-1
TGCAGCGTTGGACAGTCGCGTTTCAGCTCCTACAATGAGCAGTTCTTC,CSVGQSRFSSYNEQFF,NA,TRBJ2-1,few,TRBV29-1
TGTGCCAGCAGTCGGGGGATCGCCCTCTACGAGCAGTACTTC,CASSRGIALYEQYF,NA,TRBJ2-7,many,TRBV12-3/TRBV12-4
TGTGCCAGCAGCCACGCCAAGGGATTCACCTACAATGAGCAGTTCTTC,CASSHAKGFTYNEQFF,NA,TRBJ2-1,many,TRBV14
TGTGCCACCAGCAAGGCCGGCGGGGTCTCCGGGGTGTATTTT,CATSKAGGVSGVYF,NA,TRBJ2-3,NA,TRBV15
TGTGCCAGCAGCTTAGGGTCGGGTTACAATGAGCGGTTCTTC,CASSLGSGYNERFF,NA,TRBJ2-1,NA,TRBV7-2
TGTGCCAGCAGCGGACTAGCGGGGGGGCTTGAGACCCAGTACTTC,CASSGLAGGLETQYF,TRBD2,TRBJ2-5,many,TRBV7-9
TGTGCCAGCAGCCAAGCGTTGGGACGGGGCTACGAGCAGTACTTC,CASSQALGRGYEQYF,NA,TRBJ2-7,NA,TRBV3-1
TGCGCCAGCAGCTTGGCCCCCAGGGCCAGCTCCTACAATGAGCAGTTCTTC,CASSLAPRASSYNEQFF,NA,TRBJ2-1,many,TRBV5-1
TGTGCCAGCAGCTTAGCTAGCGGGAGGGACTCCTACGAGCAGTACTTC,CASSLASGRDSYEQYF,TRBD2,TRBJ2-7,many,TRBV7-2
TGCGCCAGCAGCTTGGAGCAGGGGAGCAATCAGCCCCAGCATTTT,CASSLEQGSNQPQHF,NA,TRBJ1-5,few,TRBV5-1
TGTGCCAGCAGCTTTGCGGGAGTTCGGGTGCAGTACTTC,CASSFAGVRVQYF,TRBD2,TRBJ2-7,many,TRBV5-5
TGTGCCACCAGTGACTCAAGTCAGGATATCTCCTACGAGCAGTACTTC,CATSDSSQDISYEQYF,NA,TRBJ2-7,many,TRBV24-1
TGCAGCGTTGAGGGGGTAGCGGGAGGTAGTTTCAATGAGCAGTTCTTC,CSVEGVAGGSFNEQFF,TRBD2,TRBJ2-1,few,TRBV29-1
TGTGCCTGCAGTCGTAGGAAATCCGAAAGCTCTGGGGCCAACGTCCTGACTTTC,CACSRRKSESSGANVLTF,NA,TRBJ2-6,NA,TRBV12-3/TRBV12-4
TGTGCCAGCAACCAGGATGCGGAGCTGTTTTTT,CASNQDAELFF,NA,TRBJ2-2,NA,TRBV7-2
TGTGCCAGCATTCAAACTAGTCGCACCGGGGAGCTGTTTTTT,CASIQTSRTGELFF,NA,TRBJ2-2,many,TRBV28
TGCGCCAGCAGCCCCTCTGGCAGAGGTGGGGCAGATACGCAGTATTTT,CASSPSGRGGADTQYF,NA,TRBJ2-3,many,TRBV5-1
TGTGCCAGCAGCCAGTCGGGCGGCGAGACGCAGTATTTT,CASSQSGGETQYF,NA,TRBJ2-3,NA,TRBV11-3
TGCAGTGCTAGATTCATCGGCGAGCAGTACTTC,CSARFIGEQYF,NA,TRBJ2-7,few,TRBV20-1
TGCGCCAGCAGCTTGTCGCAGAATTGGATTGAGCAGTACTTC,CASSLSQNWIEQYF,NA,TRBJ2-7,few,TRBV5-1
TGCAGCGTTGTCCGTTCGACAGGGGAAGGTGGCATTCAGTACTTC,CSVVRSTGEGGIQYF,TRBD1,TRBJ2-4,many,TRBV29-1
TGTGCCAGCAACAACAGGACGGTAATCATGGATACGCAGTATTTT,CASNNRTVIMDTQYF,NA,TRBJ2-3,many,TRBV9
TGTGCCAGCAGTGGAGACTTGTCCTCCGACAGGGTCTACAATGAGCAGTTCTTC,CASSGDLSSDRVYNEQFF,TRBD1,TRBJ2-1,NA,TRBV28